This TCR beta chain was found in a study of molecular identifiers for immune sequencing clone quantification. Overall study findings and caveats: Whereas naive cells kept under 1% of molecules in clones above 20 RNA copies, such clones held over 99% in effectors.

Sorting defined naive CD8 T cells as CD8+CD4-CCR7+CD45RA+. Trimming took off 3 bases at V and 0 bases at J, with 4 bases between the two ends. This CDR3 comprises 13 residues. Per germline, CDR1 KGHSH and CDR2 LQKENI. This clonotype was detected many times. Its antigen remains unidentified. Each CDR3 protein is one row after TCRdb ran MiXCR on the PCR reads. Of about 500,000 distinct CDR3 sequences listed, about 22% are singletons. Sequences were obtained from naive CD8+ T cells from blood, with Jurkat cell RNA spiked in. Subset denoted: FACS-sorted CD8+CD4-CCR7+CD45RA+ naive T cells. This chain joins TRBV18 and TRBJ2-3, with D unresolved. The receptor was derived from a human donor in good health. Some libraries in this study had Jurkat cell RNA spiked in. Written as DNA, the CDR3 is TGTGCCAGCTCACCCGGGAGCACAGATACGCAGTATTTT. Translation: CASSPGSTDTQYF.